Listed below are T cell receptor beta chains from one sample, sequenced in a study of PD-1 blockade in classical Hodgkin lymphoma. Profiled with immunoSEQ multiplex PCR; TCRdb holds only in-frame clones, not every one. The sample comprises tens of thousands of clones, more than 70% of which are singletons, and under 15% rests with the top ten. Sequencing used peripheral blood mononuclear cells (PBMCs), obtained at baseline. The receptors stem from a human donor with classical Hodgkin lymphoma. Each CDR3 is given with its conserved first and last residue. Each record gives: clone size, D gene, V gene, J gene, CDR3 DNA, CDR3 protein. A D gene is named only where the DNA matches it firmly. Clone size is given for some rows only: seen once, a few or many times, or a class if the clone is expanded.

NA	NA	TRBV5-6	TRBJ1-1	TGTGCCAGCAGCCCGGACAACCTGGGGACTGAAGCTTTCTTT	CASSPDNLGTEAFF
once	TRBD2	TRBV19	TRBJ2-7	TGTGCCAGTAGTGCGGGACTATCCCTCTCCTACGAGCAGTACTTC	CASSAGLSLSYEQYF
many	NA	TRBV2	TRBJ2-7	TGTGCCAGCAGTGAAAGAGGGAGGATCTACGAGCAGTACTTC	CASSERGRIYEQYF
few	NA	TRBV2	TRBJ1-2	TGTGCCAGCAGCCTTATCGGACAGTTCGATGGCTACACCTTC	CASSLIGQFDGYTF
few	NA	TRBV2	TRBJ1-1	TGTGCCAGCCGTGGACAGATGAACACTGAAGCTTTCTTT	CASRGQMNTEAFF
NA	NA	TRBV6-6	TRBJ1-6	TGTGCCAGCAGTTACTCAGGGGCCTATAATTCACCCCTCCACTTT	CASSYSGAYNSPLHF
NA	TRBD1	TRBV13	TRBJ2-5	TGTGCCAGCAGCTTTCATGGGACAGGAGAGACCCAGTACTTC	CASSFHGTGETQYF
NA	NA	TRBV6-6	TRBJ1-1	TGTGCCAGCAGTGATTCCGGAGCTTTCTTT	CASSDSGAFF
NA	NA	TRBV14	TRBJ2-1	TGTGCCAGCAGCCTAAGGGATTGGGGGTTCTACAATGAGCAGTTCTTC	CASSLRDWGFYNEQFF
NA	NA	TRBV7-2	TRBJ1-2	TGTGCCAGCAGCTCCACCTATAACTATGGCTACACCTTC	CASSSTYNYGYTF
NA	TRBD2	TRBV9	TRBJ2-3	TGTGCCAGCAGCATGAAGCGGGGATGGACAGATACGCAGTATTTT	CASSMKRGWTDTQYF
NA	NA	TRBV2	TRBJ2-7	TGTGCCAGCAAGTGGGCAGGGGCCTACGAGCAGTACTTC	CASKWAGAYEQYF
NA	TRBD1	TRBV15	TRBJ2-1	TGTGCCACCAGCAGCCTCTTTATAGGACAGGGTAAAAATGAGCAGTTCTTC	CATSSLFIGQGKNEQFF
NA	NA	TRBV15	TRBJ2-7	TGTGCCACCAGCAGAGACGGCCAGAGCTCCTACGAGCAGTACTTC	CATSRDGQSSYEQYF
NA	NA	TRBV11-1	TRBJ2-5	TGTGCCAGCAGCCGTTCCCGAAGGGTGGAGGAAGAGACCCAGTACTTC	CASSRSRRVEEETQYF
NA	NA	TRBV10-2	TRBJ1-2	TGCGCCAGCAGTGAGGCCGGGACGTACTATGGCTACACCTTC	CASSEAGTYYGYTF
NA	TRBD2	TRBV19	TRBJ2-1	TGTGCCAGTAGTATCGGTAGCGGGGGGGCCGATGAGCAGTTCTTC	CASSIGSGGADEQFF
NA	NA	TRBV7-9	TRBJ1-1	TGTGCCAGCAGCCCGACACAGGCTGAAGCTTTCTTT	CASSPTQAEAFF
NA	NA	TRBV5-6	TRBJ1-5	TGTGCCAGCAGCGTAATAGGGATGGGTAGCAATCAGCCCCAGCATTTT	CASSVIGMGSNQPQHF
NA	NA	TRBV28	TRBJ2-7	TGTGCCAGCAGTTTCTTTCGCGTCTCCTACGAGCAGTACTTC	CASSFFRVSYEQYF
NA	NA	TRBV6-5	TRBJ1-1	TGTGCCAGCAGAAGGGGGAAGGACACTGAAGCTTTCTTT	CASRRGKDTEAFF
NA	TRBD1	TRBV19	TRBJ2-3	TGTGCCAGTAGGGGACAGCTTAGCACAGATACGCAGTATTTT	CASRGQLSTDTQYF
once	NA	TRBV7-6	TRBJ1-1	TGTGCCAGCAGTGTTAGGGGGATTGAAGCTTTCTTT	CASSVRGIEAFF
NA	NA	TRBV27	TRBJ1-4	TGTGCCAGCAGTCTTGTGGCCTTTAATGAAAAACTGTTTTTT	CASSLVAFNEKLFF
NA	NA	TRBV4-2	TRBJ2-3	TGTGCCAGCAGCCCGACCCAGGGGTCTGGCACAGATACGCAGTATTTT	CASSPTQGSGTDTQYF
NA	NA	TRBV5-4	TRBJ1-1	TGTGCCAGCACATCAGGAGTTTCGAACACTGAAGCTTTCTTT	CASTSGVSNTEAFF
NA	NA	TRBV29-1	TRBJ1-2	TGCAGCGTTGTTAGTGCAGGGAGAAGTGGCTACACCTTC	CSVVSAGRSGYTF
NA	TRBD2	TRBV18	TRBJ2-5	TGTGCCAGCTCACCGCGACTAGCGGGGGATGGAGAGACCCAGTACTTC	CASSPRLAGDGETQYF
NA	NA	TRBV19	TRBJ2-3	TGTGCCAGTAGTACCCCCAATCAGGGGCGGAGAGATACGCAGTATTTT	CASSTPNQGRRDTQYF
NA	NA	TRBV20-1	TRBJ2-7	TGCAGTGCTGGGCCCCAAGACGAGCAGTACTTC	CSAGPQDEQYF
NA	NA	TRBV4-3	TRBJ1-5	TGCGCCAGCAGCCAAGATTTAGGACAGCCCCAGCATTTT	CASSQDLGQPQHF
few	NA	TRBV4-2	TRBJ1-5	TGTGCCAGCAGCCAAGAGGTGATGGACTATCAGCCCCAGCATTTT	CASSQEVMDYQPQHF
NA	TRBD1	TRBV9	TRBJ1-4	TGTGCCAGCAGCGACTCCGGACAGGGGCGAGAAAAACTGTTTTTT	CASSDSGQGREKLFF
few	NA	TRBV7-9	TRBJ2-2	TGTGCCAGCGCCCCGCCCGGAGGCACCGGGGAGCTGTTTTTT	CASAPPGGTGELFF
NA	NA	TRBV29-1	TRBJ1-2	TGCAGCGTTCGCGGAGACAACTATGGCTACACCTTC	CSVRGDNYGYTF